The present entry profiles one TCR beta chain with its context. The record originates from a study of blood T cell repertoires in COVID-19. Study-level information: Material from acute and convalescent COVID-19 was sourced from the United States, Italy and Spain.

The CDR3 loop spans 15 amino acids. The germline V and J ends were trimmed by 2 bases and 2 bases, with 10 bases remaining between them. Germline lookup yields CDR1 SGHTA and CDR2 FQGTGA. Assay used: immunoSEQ multiplex PCR; TCRdb lists only in-frame clones, some missing. The sample contains fewer than 90,000 clones, 85% to 90% of which appear only once. The specimen was peripheral blood. The receptor comes from a man in his 70s with active COVID-19. The chain recombines TRBV7-3 with TRBJ1-3; D call uncertain. The CDR3 region has the DNA TGTGCCAGCAGCTTAGGTGGACTTACTGGAAACACCATATATTTT. This gives the protein CASSLGGLTGNTIYF.